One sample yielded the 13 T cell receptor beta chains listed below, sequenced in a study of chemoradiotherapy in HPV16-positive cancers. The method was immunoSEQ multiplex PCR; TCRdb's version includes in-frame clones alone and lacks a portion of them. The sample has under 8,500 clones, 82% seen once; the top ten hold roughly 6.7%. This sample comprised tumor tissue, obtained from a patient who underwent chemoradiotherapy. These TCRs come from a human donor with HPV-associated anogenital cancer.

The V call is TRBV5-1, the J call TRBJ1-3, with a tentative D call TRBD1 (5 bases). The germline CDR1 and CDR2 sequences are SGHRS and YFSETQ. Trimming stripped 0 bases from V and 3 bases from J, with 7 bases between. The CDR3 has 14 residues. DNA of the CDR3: TGCGCCAGCAGCTTGGCCGGGGGTGGAAACACCATATATTTT. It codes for CASSLAGGGNTIYF. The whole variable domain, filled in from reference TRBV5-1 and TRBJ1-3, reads KAGVTQTPRYLIKTRGQQVTLSCSPISGHRSVSWYQQTPGQGLQFLFEYFSETQRNKGNFPGRFSGRQFSNSRSEMNVSTLELGDSALYLCASSLAGGGNTIYFGEGSWLTVV.

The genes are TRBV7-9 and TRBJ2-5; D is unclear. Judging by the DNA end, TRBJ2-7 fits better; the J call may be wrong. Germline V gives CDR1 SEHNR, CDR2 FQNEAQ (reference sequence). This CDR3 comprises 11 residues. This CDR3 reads CASSQEFEQYF. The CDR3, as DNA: TGTGCCAGCAGCCAAGAATTCGAGCAGTACTTC.

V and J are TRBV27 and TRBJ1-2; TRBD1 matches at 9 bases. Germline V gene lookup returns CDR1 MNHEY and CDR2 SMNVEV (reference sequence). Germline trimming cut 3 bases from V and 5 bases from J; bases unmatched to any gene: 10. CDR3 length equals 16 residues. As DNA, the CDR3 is TGTGCCAGCAGTTTGCGCGGGACAGGGAGTGGGTATGGCTACACCTTC. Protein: CASSLRGTGSGYGYTF.

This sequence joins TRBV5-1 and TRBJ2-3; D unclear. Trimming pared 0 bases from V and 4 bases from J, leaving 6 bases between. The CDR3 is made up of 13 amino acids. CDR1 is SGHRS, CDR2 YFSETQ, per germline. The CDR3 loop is CASSLERSDTQYF. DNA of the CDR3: TGCGCCAGCAGCTTGGAACGATCAGATACGCAGTATTTT.

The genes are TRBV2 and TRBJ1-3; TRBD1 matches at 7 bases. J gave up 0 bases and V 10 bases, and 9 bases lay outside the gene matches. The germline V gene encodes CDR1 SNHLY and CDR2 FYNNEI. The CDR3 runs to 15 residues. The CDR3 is CATSGQTLSGNTIYF. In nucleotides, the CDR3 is TGTGCCACCTCGGGACAGACTCTCTCTGGAAACACCATATATTTT.

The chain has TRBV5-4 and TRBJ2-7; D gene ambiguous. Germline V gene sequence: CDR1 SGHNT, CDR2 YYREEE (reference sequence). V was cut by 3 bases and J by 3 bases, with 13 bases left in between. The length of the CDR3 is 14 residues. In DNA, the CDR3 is TGTGCCAGCAGCTCCTCTTCGTCTGGCTACGAGCAGTACTTC. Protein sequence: CASSSSSSGYEQYF.

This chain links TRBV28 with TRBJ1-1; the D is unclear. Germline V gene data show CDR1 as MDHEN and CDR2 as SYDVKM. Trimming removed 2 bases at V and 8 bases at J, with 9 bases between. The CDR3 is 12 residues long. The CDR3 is CASSLTGREAFF. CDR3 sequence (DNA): TGTGCCAGCAGTTTAACTGGCAGGGAAGCTTTCTTT.

The CDR3 sequence is CASSQTSGLVKNIQYF. The CDR3, as DNA: TGTGCCAGCAGCCAAACCTCGGGACTGGTAAAGAACATTCAGTACTTC. This chain connects TRBV14 to TRBJ2-4, with D perhaps TRBD2 (6 bases). Trimming shortened V by 2 bases and J by 7 bases, and 18 bases separated the two germline ends. The CDR3 is 16 residues long. Germline-derived CDR1 and CDR2 are SGHDN and FVKESK.

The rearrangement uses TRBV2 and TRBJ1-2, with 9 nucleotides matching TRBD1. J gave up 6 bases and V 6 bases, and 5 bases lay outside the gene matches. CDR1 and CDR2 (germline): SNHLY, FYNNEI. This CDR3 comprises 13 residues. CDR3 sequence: CASRQGAFNGYTF. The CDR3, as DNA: TGTGCCAGCAGACAGGGGGCTTTTAATGGCTACACCTTC.

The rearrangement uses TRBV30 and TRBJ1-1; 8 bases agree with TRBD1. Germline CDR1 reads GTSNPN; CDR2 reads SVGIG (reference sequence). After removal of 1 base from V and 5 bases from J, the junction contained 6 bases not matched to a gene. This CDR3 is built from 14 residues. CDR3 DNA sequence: TGTGCCTGGAGTGGTACAGGGGGTCTAACTGAAGCTTTCTTT. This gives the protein CAWSGTGGLTEAFF.

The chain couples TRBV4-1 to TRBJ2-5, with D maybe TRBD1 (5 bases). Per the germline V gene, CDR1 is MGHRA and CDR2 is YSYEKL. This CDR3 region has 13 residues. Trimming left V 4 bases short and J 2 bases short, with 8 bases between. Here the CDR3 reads CASSPGQQETQYF. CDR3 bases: TGCGCCAGCAGCCCAGGGCAGCAAGAGACCCAGTACTTC.

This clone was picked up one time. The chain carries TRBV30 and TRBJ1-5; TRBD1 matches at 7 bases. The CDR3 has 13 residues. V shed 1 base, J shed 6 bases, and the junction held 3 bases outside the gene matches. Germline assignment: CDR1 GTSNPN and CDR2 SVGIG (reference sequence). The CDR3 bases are TGTGCCTGGAGTGAGGGGGCGGGTCAGCCCCAGCATTTT. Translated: CAWSEGAGQPQHF.

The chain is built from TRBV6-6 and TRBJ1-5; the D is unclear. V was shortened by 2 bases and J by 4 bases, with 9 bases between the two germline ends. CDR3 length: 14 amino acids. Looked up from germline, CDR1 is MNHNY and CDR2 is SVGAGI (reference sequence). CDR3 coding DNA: TGTGCCAGCAGTTACAGGGTCATGAATCAGCCCCAGCATTTT. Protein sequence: CASSYRVMNQPQHF.